The 6 T cell receptor beta chains reported below all come from one sample, sequenced in a study of a mutant IDH1 vaccine in newly diagnosed glioma. No antigen has been assigned to these receptors. The protocol was immunoSEQ multiplex PCR, while the TCRdb copy is restricted to in-frame clones and leaves out a portion. Among tens of thousands of clones listed, 65% were seen once. Documented time point: week 47, end of study. It was 300 ug of mutant IDH1 20-mer peptide that made up each vaccine dose, given with topical imiquimod. The sample was peripheral blood mononuclear cells (PBMCs), taken from a glioma patient whose treatment included an IDH1 peptide vaccine. These receptors were taken from a man in his forties with glioma. Some clones in this sample may be carry-over from other donors' samples.

With respect to this clone: The junction departs from germline at one end; a sequencing error may be responsible. The CDR3 here is CATSRDLAEPADF. The CDR3, as DNA: TGTGCCACCAGCAGAGACCTAGCGGAGCCCGCGGACTTC. The rearrangement uses TRBV15 and TRBJ2-7; 7 bases map to TRBD2. This CDR3 is 13 amino acids long. Germline V gene data show CDR1 as LNHNV and CDR2 as YYDKDF (reference sequence).

This clone was detected once. This chain uses TRBV6-6 with TRBJ1-4, with D possibly being TRBD1 (6 bases). The CDR3 consists of 14 residues. The germline V gene encodes CDR1 MNHNY and CDR2 SVGAGI (reference sequence). Deletions cut 6 bases from V and 7 bases from J, with 15 bases between. The CDR3 loop reads CASRDYREGEKLFF. CDR3 sequence (DNA): TGTGCCAGCAGGGATTACAGGGAGGGTGAAAAACTGTTTTTT.

This chain uses TRBV5-1 with TRBJ2-2, with D unclear. Germline CDR1 is SGHRS and CDR2 is YFSETQ. Trimming took 0 bases from V and 4 from J, leaving 10 bases between them. The CDR3 spans 15 residues. CDR3 DNA sequence: TGCGCCAGCAGCTTGGTTTGGGGTGGCACCGGGGAGCTGTTTTTT. Translating gives CASSLVWGGTGELFF.

The V and J genes are TRBV2 and TRBJ2-3, with a possible D match to TRBD1 (5 bases). Germline loops: CDR1 SNHLY, CDR2 FYNNEI. V was trimmed by 4 bases and J by 5 bases, leaving 7 bases between them. This CDR3 comprises 12 residues. CDR3 in amino acids: CASSAQGDTQYF. The CDR3 region has the DNA TGTGCCAGCAGTGCTCAGGGAGATACGCAGTATTTT.

The chain has TRBV7-9 and TRBJ2-2; 11 bases agree with TRBD2. J lost 3 bases, V lost 5 bases, and 5 bases had no gene match. This CDR3 spans 16 amino acids. CDR1 SEHNR and CDR2 FQNEAQ come from the germline V gene (reference sequence). CDR3 protein: CASSLPGLADTGELFF. The CDR3 region has the DNA TGTGCCAGCAGCCTGCCGGGACTAGCGGACACCGGGGAGCTGTTTTTT.

The V and J genes are TRBV2 and TRBJ2-3, with D unresolved. Germline CDR1 reads SNHLY; CDR2 reads FYNNEI. Trimming took 10 bases from V and 0 from J, leaving 20 bases between them. This CDR3 comprises 16 residues. The CDR3 sequence: CATSEWQILSTDTQYF. CDR3 sequence (DNA): TGTGCCACCTCCGAGTGGCAGATTCTGAGCACAGATACGCAGTATTTT. The full variable domain, rest sourced from reference TRBV2 and TRBJ2-3, is EPEVTQTPSHQVTQMGQEVILRCVPISNHLYFYWYRQILGQKVEFLVSFYNNEISEKSEIFDDQFSVERPDGSNFTLKIRSTKLEDSAMYFCATSEWQILSTDTQYFGPGTRLTVL.